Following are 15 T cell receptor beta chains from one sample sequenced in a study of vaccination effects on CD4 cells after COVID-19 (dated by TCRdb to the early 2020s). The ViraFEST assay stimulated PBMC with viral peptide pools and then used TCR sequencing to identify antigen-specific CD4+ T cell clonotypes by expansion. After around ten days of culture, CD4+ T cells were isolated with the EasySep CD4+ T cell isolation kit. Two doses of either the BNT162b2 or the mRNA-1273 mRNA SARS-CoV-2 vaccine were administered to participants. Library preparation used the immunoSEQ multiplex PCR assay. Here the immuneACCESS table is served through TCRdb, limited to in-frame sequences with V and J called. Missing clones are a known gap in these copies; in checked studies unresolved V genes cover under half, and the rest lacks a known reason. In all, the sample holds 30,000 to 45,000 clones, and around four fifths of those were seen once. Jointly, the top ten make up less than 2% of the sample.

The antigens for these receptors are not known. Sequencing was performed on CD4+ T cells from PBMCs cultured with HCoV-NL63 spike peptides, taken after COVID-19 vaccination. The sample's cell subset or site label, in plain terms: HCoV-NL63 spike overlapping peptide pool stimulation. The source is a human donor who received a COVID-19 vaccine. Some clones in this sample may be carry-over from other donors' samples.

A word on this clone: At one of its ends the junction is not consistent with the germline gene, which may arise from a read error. The CDR3 nucleotides read TGTGCCAGCAGTAAAGCGCCAGGGTACGATGGCTACACCTTC. Translation: CASSKAPGYDGYTF. V is TRBV6-1 and J is TRBJ1-2, with D maybe TRBD1 (5 bases). CDR3 length: 14 amino acids. Germline loops: CDR1 MNHNS, CDR2 SASEGT.

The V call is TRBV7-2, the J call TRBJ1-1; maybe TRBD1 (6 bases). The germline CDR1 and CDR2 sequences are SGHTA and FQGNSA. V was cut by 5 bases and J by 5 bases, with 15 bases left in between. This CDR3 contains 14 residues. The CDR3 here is CASSPGGARTEAFF. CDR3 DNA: TGTGCCAGCAGCCCCGGGGGGGCGCGAACTGAAGCTTTCTTT.

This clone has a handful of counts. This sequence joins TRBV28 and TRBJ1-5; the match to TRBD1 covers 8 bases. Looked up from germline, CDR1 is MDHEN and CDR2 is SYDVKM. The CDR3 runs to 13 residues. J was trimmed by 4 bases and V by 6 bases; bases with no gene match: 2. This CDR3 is CASRWTGNQPQHF. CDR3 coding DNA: TGTGCCAGCAGATGGACAGGGAATCAGCCCCAGCATTTT.

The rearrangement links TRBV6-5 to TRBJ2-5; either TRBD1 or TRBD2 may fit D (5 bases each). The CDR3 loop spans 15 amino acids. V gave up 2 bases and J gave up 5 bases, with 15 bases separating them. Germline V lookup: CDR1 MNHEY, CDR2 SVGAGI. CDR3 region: CASSYSQGGWETQYF. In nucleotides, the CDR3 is TGTGCCAGCAGTTACAGCCAGGGCGGGTGGGAGACCCAGTACTTC.

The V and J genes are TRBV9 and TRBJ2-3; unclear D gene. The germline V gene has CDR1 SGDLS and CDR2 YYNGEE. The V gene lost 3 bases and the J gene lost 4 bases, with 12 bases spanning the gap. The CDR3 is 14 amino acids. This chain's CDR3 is CASSGRAVADTQYF. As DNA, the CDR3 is TGTGCCAGCAGCGGCCGGGCCGTCGCAGATACGCAGTATTTT.

The chain's CDR3 is CASSRTGDGQPQHF. CDR3 sequence (DNA): TGTGCCAGCAGTCGGACAGGGGATGGACAGCCCCAGCATTTT. This sequence joins TRBV6-5 and TRBJ1-5; the match to TRBD1 covers 9 bases. Germline loops: CDR1 MNHEY, CDR2 SVGAGI. The CDR3 runs 14 residues. Losses at the gene ends were 5 bases for V and 7 bases for J; bases not matched to a gene: 6.

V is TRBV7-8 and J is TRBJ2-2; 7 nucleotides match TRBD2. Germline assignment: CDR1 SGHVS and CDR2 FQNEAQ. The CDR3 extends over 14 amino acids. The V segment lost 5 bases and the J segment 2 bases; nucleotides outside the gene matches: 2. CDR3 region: CASSGEGNTGELFF. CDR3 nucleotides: TGTGCCAGCAGCGGGGAGGGTAACACCGGGGAGCTGTTTTTT.

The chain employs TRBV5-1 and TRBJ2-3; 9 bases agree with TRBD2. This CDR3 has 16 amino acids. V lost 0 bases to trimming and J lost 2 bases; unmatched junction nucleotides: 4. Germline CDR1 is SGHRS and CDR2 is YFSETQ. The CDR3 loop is CASSLAAGGFTDTQYF. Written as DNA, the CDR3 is TGCGCCAGCAGCTTGGCAGCGGGGGGCTTCACAGATACGCAGTATTTT.

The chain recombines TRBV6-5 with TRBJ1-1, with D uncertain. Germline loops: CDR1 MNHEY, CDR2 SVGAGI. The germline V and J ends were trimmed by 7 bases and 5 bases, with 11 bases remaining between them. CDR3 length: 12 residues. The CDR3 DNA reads TGTGCCAGCACGAGGGAGTGGACTGAAGCTTTCTTT. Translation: CASTREWTEAFF.

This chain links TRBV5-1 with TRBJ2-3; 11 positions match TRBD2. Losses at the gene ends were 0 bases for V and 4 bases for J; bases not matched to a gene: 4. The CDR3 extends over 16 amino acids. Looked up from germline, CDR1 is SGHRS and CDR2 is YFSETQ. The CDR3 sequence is CASSLATSGVADTQYF. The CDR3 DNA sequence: TGCGCCAGCAGCTTGGCGACTAGCGGGGTGGCAGATACGCAGTATTTT.

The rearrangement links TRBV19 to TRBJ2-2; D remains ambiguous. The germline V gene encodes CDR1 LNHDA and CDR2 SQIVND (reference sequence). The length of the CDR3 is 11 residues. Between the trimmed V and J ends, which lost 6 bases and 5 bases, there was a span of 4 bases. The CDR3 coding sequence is TGTGCCAGTAGGTCTACCGGGGAGCTGTTTTTT. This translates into CASRSTGELFF.

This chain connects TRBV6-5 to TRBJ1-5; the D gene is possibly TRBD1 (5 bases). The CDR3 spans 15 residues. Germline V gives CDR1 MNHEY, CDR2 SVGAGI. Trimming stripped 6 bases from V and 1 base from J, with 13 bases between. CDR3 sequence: CASRLNRDSNQPQHF. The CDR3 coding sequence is TGTGCCAGCAGATTGAACCGGGACAGCAATCAGCCCCAGCATTTT.

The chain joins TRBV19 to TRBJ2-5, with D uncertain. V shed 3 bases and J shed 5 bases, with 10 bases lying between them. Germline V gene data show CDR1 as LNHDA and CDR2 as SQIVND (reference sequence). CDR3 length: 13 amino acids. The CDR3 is CASSIRGPETQYF. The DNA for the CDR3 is TGTGCCAGTAGTATTAGAGGTCCGGAGACCCAGTACTTC.

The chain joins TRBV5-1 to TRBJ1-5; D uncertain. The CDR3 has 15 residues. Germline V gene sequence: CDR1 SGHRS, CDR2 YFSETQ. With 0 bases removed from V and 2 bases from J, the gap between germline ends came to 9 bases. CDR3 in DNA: TGCGCCAGCAGCTTGGCGCCTGGCGGCAATCAGCCCCAGCATTTT. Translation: CASSLAPGGNQPQHF. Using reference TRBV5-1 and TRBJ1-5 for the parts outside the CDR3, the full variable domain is KAGVTQTPRYLIKTRGQQVTLSCSPISGHRSVSWYQQTPGQGLQFLFEYFSETQRNKGNFPGRFSGRQFSNSRSEMNVSTLELGDSALYLCASSLAPGGNQPQHFGDGTRLSIL.

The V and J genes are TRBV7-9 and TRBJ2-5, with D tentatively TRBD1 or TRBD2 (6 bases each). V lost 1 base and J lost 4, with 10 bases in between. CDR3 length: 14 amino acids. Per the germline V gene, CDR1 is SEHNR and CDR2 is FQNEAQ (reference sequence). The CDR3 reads CASSLESGAETQYF. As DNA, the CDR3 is TGTGCCAGCAGCTTAGAGTCGGGGGCAGAGACCCAGTACTTC.